The rows below give T cell receptor beta chains drawn from one sample of a study of blood T cell repertoires in COVID-19. Profiling relied on immunoSEQ multiplex PCR, and the TCRdb table lists in-frame clones only, not all of them. Of about 280,000 clones in the sample, approximately 85% were seen once. Material for sequencing was peripheral blood. These receptors were obtained from a man in his forties or fifties with active or convalescent COVID-19. Both conserved end residues are part of each CDR3. Fields, in order: CDR3 DNA, CDR3 protein, J gene, V gene, CDR3 length, D gene, clone size. A D gene is named only where the DNA matches it firmly. Rows give clone size only sometimes, using once, few, many, or a class for an expanded clone.

CDR3nt: TGTGCCTGGAGTTCGAGACTAGCGGGCTATGGAGACCCCAATGAGCAGTTCTTC; CDR3aa: CAWSSRLAGYGDPNEQFF; j_gene: TRBJ2-1; v_gene: TRBV30; len: 18; d_gene: TRBD2; abundance: NA
CDR3nt: TGTGCCAGCAGTGAATCCCGTTTTGTCGGGGGACGGAGCAATCAGCCCCAGCATTTT; CDR3aa: CASSESRFVGGRSNQPQHF; j_gene: TRBJ1-5; v_gene: TRBV2; len: 19; d_gene: NA; abundance: NA
CDR3nt: TGTGCCAGCAGTTTAGGGCCAGTAAATGGCTACACCTTC; CDR3aa: CASSLGPVNGYTF; j_gene: TRBJ1-2; v_gene: TRBV27; len: 13; d_gene: NA; abundance: NA
CDR3nt: TGTGCCAGCAGCTTAAAGGCGGGGAGCTCCTACAATGAGCAGTTCTTC; CDR3aa: CASSLKAGSSYNEQFF; j_gene: TRBJ2-1; v_gene: TRBV13; len: 16; d_gene: NA; abundance: NA
CDR3nt: TGTGCCAGTAGGCGGGACTTTTCGTTCTACAATGAGCAGTTCTTC; CDR3aa: CASRRDFSFYNEQFF; j_gene: TRBJ2-1; v_gene: TRBV19; len: 15; d_gene: NA; abundance: NA
CDR3nt: TGTGCCATCAGTGAAGGGGGAGTCTCCTACAATGAGCAGTTCTTC; CDR3aa: CAISEGGVSYNEQFF; j_gene: TRBJ2-1; v_gene: TRBV10-3; len: 15; d_gene: NA; abundance: NA
CDR3nt: TGTGCCAGCTCCCTGCGAGGGAGGCATGGCACTGAAGCTTTCTTT; CDR3aa: CASSLRGRHGTEAFF; j_gene: TRBJ1-1; v_gene: TRBV3-1/TRBV3-2; len: 15; d_gene: NA; abundance: NA
CDR3nt: TGTGCCAGCAGCTCGAATGAAGCGGGGTCCTACGAGCAGTACTTC; CDR3aa: CASSSNEAGSYEQYF; j_gene: TRBJ2-7; v_gene: TRBV28; len: 15; d_gene: TRBD2; abundance: few
CDR3nt: TGTGCCAGCAGAACCAGCAATGAGCAGTTCTTC; CDR3aa: CASRTSNEQFF; j_gene: TRBJ2-1; v_gene: TRBV28; len: 11; d_gene: NA; abundance: NA
CDR3nt: TGCGCCAGCAGCTTGACAGGGGTGCAGGGGACAGATACGCAGTATTTT; CDR3aa: CASSLTGVQGTDTQYF; j_gene: TRBJ2-3; v_gene: TRBV5-1; len: 16; d_gene: TRBD1; abundance: NA
CDR3nt: TGTGCCAGCAGTACCCTGGGACAGGGGTTGGGCTACACCTTC; CDR3aa: CASSTLGQGLGYTF; j_gene: TRBJ1-2; v_gene: TRBV6-5; len: 14; d_gene: TRBD1; abundance: once
CDR3nt: TGTGCCAGCAGCGGGGGGGATTCACCCCTCCACTTT; CDR3aa: CASSGGDSPLHF; j_gene: TRBJ1-6; v_gene: TRBV9; len: 12; d_gene: NA; abundance: NA
CDR3nt: TGTGCCAGCAGCAACTACGAGCAGTACTTC; CDR3aa: CASSNYEQYF; j_gene: TRBJ2-7; v_gene: TRBV27; len: 10; d_gene: NA; abundance: few
CDR3nt: TGTGCCAGCATTCCACAGGGGACCACTGAAGCTTTCTTT; CDR3aa: CASIPQGTTEAFF; j_gene: TRBJ1-1; v_gene: TRBV6-6; len: 13; d_gene: TRBD1; abundance: NA
CDR3nt: TGTGCCAGCAGCTTTGGGGGGGCCCAAGAGACCCAGTACTTC; CDR3aa: CASSFGGAQETQYF; j_gene: TRBJ2-5; v_gene: TRBV7-2; len: 14; d_gene: NA; abundance: NA
CDR3nt: TGTGCCAGCAGCCACCTCGGGACAGCCACCCCCTCCTACAATGAGCAGTTCTTC; CDR3aa: CASSHLGTATPSYNEQFF; j_gene: TRBJ2-1; v_gene: TRBV14; len: 18; d_gene: TRBD1; abundance: NA
CDR3nt: TGTGCCAGCTCACCGATGACAGGGCCCGTAAACTCCTACGAGCAGTACTTC; CDR3aa: CASSPMTGPVNSYEQYF; j_gene: TRBJ2-7; v_gene: TRBV18; len: 17; d_gene: TRBD1; abundance: NA
CDR3nt: TGTGCCAGCAGTTATTCAGGGGGGAGCAATCAGCCCCAGCATTTT; CDR3aa: CASSYSGGSNQPQHF; j_gene: TRBJ1-5; v_gene: TRBV27; len: 15; d_gene: TRBD1; abundance: NA
CDR3nt: TGTGCCAGCAGCCCGGCGGGTCAGACCCAGTACTTC; CDR3aa: CASSPAGQTQYF; j_gene: TRBJ2-5; v_gene: TRBV12-3/TRBV12-4; len: 12; d_gene: NA; abundance: few
CDR3nt: TGTGCCAGCAGCTCACAGGGGACTGAAGCTTTCTTT; CDR3aa: CASSSQGTEAFF; j_gene: TRBJ1-1; v_gene: TRBV7-2; len: 12; d_gene: TRBD1; abundance: NA
CDR3nt: TGTGCCAGCGGAGTAAGGGGGGGGGCTGGTGAGCAGTTCTTC; CDR3aa: CASGVRGGAGEQFF; j_gene: TRBJ2-1; v_gene: TRBV6-5; len: 14; d_gene: NA; abundance: NA
CDR3nt: TGTGCCAGCAGCTTGGGGGCAGGGTACGAGCAGTACTTC; CDR3aa: CASSLGAGYEQYF; j_gene: TRBJ2-7; v_gene: TRBV5-6; len: 13; d_gene: NA; abundance: NA
CDR3nt: TGTGCCAGCAGTGCCTCCTTGGACAGGGCAAATCAGCCCCAGCATTTT; CDR3aa: CASSASLDRANQPQHF; j_gene: TRBJ1-5; v_gene: TRBV2; len: 16; d_gene: TRBD1; abundance: NA
CDR3nt: TGTGCCAGCTCACTCCGGATGGAGGAGACCCAGTACTTC; CDR3aa: CASSLRMEETQYF; j_gene: TRBJ2-5; v_gene: TRBV18; len: 13; d_gene: NA; abundance: NA
CDR3nt: TGTGCCAGTCGCCGAGTAGAGAGGAACACTGAAGCTTTCTTT; CDR3aa: CASRRVERNTEAFF; j_gene: TRBJ1-1; v_gene: TRBV19; len: 14; d_gene: NA; abundance: few
CDR3nt: TGTGCCAGCTCTGAGGACAGCCCTTTAGACTATGGCTACACCTTC; CDR3aa: CASSEDSPLDYGYTF; j_gene: TRBJ1-2; v_gene: TRBV2; len: 15; d_gene: NA; abundance: NA
CDR3nt: TGTGCCAGCAGTGAAGTGGGACAGCCTGGAAACACCATATATTTT; CDR3aa: CASSEVGQPGNTIYF; j_gene: TRBJ1-3; v_gene: TRBV6-1; len: 15; d_gene: TRBD1; abundance: few
CDR3nt: TGTGCCAGCAGCTCTGACCTGGGACAGGGAGCTTTCTTT; CDR3aa: CASSSDLGQGAFF; j_gene: TRBJ1-1; v_gene: TRBV7-2; len: 13; d_gene: TRBD1; abundance: NA
CDR3nt: TGTGCCAGTAGCCTGCCGGGACAGGGTTTCCCAGATACGCAGTATTTT; CDR3aa: CASSLPGQGFPDTQYF; j_gene: TRBJ2-3; v_gene: TRBV19; len: 16; d_gene: TRBD1; abundance: NA
CDR3nt: TGTGCCAGCACTCAACCGCAACAGTGGGAGACCCAGTACTTC; CDR3aa: CASTQPQQWETQYF; j_gene: TRBJ2-5; v_gene: TRBV28; len: 14; d_gene: NA; abundance: once
CDR3nt: TGTGCAAGTCGCTCCTGGACTGGAGGGGAGACCCAGTACTTC; CDR3aa: CASRSWTGGETQYF; j_gene: TRBJ2-5; v_gene: TRBV12-2; len: 14; d_gene: NA; abundance: NA
CDR3nt: TGTGCCAGTAGAACCAGGCCCGGGACACCATTCAACGAGGGCAATCAGCCCCAGCATTTT; CDR3aa: CASRTRPGTPFNEGNQPQHF; j_gene: TRBJ1-5; v_gene: TRBV19; len: 20; d_gene: NA; abundance: few
CDR3nt: TGTGCCATCACCGGGACAGGGAGCACAGATACGCAGTATTTT; CDR3aa: CAITGTGSTDTQYF; j_gene: TRBJ2-3; v_gene: TRBV10-3; len: 14; d_gene: TRBD1; abundance: NA